The entry below describes one TCR beta chain. These data come from a study of blood T cell repertoires in COVID-19. The V gene end was trimmed by 4 bases and the J gene end by 2 bases; junction bases not matched to a gene: 5. CDR1 SGHRS and CDR2 YFSETQ come from the germline V gene. The CDR3 covers 16 residues. TCRdb's copy holds only in-frame clones and misses some; the assay was immunoSEQ multiplex PCR. This sample has 250,000 to 300,000 clones; over 80% occur once, and the top ten carry about 4.5%. This rearrangement joins TRBV5-1 to TRBJ2-2, with TRBD2 matching 10 bases. The sample taken for sequencing was peripheral blood. The sequence was collected from a man between 60 and 75 years old who had recovered from COVID-19. This CDR3 is CASSPGLAVNTGELFF. As DNA, the CDR3 is TGCGCCAGCAGCCCCGGACTAGCGGTAAACACCGGGGAGCTGTTTTTT.